The rows below give T cell receptor beta chains drawn from one sample of a study of response to subunit inactivated influenza vaccine. MiXCR, run by TCRdb on the RT-PCR reads, gives a single entry per CDR3 protein. This repertoire shows about 650,000 distinct CDR3 sequences, 13% to 15% found once; its top ten account for 7.5% to 8%. The sample here was PBMCs from blood, taken 14 to 15 days before vaccination. The receptors shown here come from a man in his fifties who received an inactivated influenza vaccine. Each CDR3 is given with its conserved first and last residue. The D gene is left open where the match is weak. Size is omitted from some rows. Given values are once, few, many or a class for expanded clones.

few	16	TRBV5-1	TRBJ2-2	TRBD2	CASSLAASGGTGELFF	TGCGCCAGCAGCTTGGCAGCTAGCGGGGGGACCGGGGAGCTGTTTTTT
few	15	TRBV6-1	TRBJ1-2	-	CATSGPHYSNYGYTF	TGTGCCACCTCGGGTCCACATTACTCTAACTATGGCTACACCTTC
-	12	TRBV30	TRBJ2-7	-	CAWSVIYGSLYF	TGTGCCTGGAGTGTAATATACGGGAGTCTATACTTC
few	15	TRBV6-2/TRBV6-3	TRBJ2-5	TRBD2	CASRRAGVLRETQYF	TGTGCCAGCAGACGTGCGGGGGTCCTCCGGGAGACCCAGTACTTC
-	15	TRBV5-1	TRBJ2-2	-	CASSFQGDHTGELFF	TGCGCCAGCAGCTTTCAGGGTGATCACACCGGGGAGCTGTTTTTT
many	17	TRBV5-4	TRBJ2-5	-	CASSSQGWGHSRGTQYF	TGTGCCAGCAGCTCCCAAGGCTGGGGACATTCCCGGGGGACCCAGTACTTC
few	12	TRBV20-1	TRBJ1-1	TRBD1	CKTGGLQGRAFF	TGCAAAACAGGAGGTTTACAGGGGCGAGCTTTCTTT
-	15	TRBV12-3/TRBV12-4	TRBJ1-4	TRBD1	CASSHNRGLGEKLFF	TGTGCCAGCAGTCATAACAGGGGGCTAGGGGAAAAACTGTTTTTT
-	12	TRBV6-5	TRBJ2-7	-	CARLWANYEQYF	TGTGCCAGGCTGTGGGCTAACTACGAGCAGTACTTC
few	14	TRBV6-4	TRBJ2-1	-	CASKEIAAYNEQFF	TGTGCCAGCAAGGAAATAGCGGCGTACAATGAGCAGTTCTTC
-	14	TRBV7-6	TRBJ2-5	-	CASSPGPRGETQYF	TGTGCCAGCAGTCCGGGCCCCAGAGGAGAGACCCAGTACTTC
-	15	TRBV7-9	TRBJ2-1	TRBD2	CASSLFGGGWNEQFF	TGTGCCAGCAGCTTATTCGGCGGGGGATGGAATGAGCAGTTCTTC
few	12	TRBV10-3	TRBJ2-1	-	CAIRPGDGEQFF	TGTGCCATCAGACCGGGCGACGGAGAGCAGTTCTTC
-	15	TRBV29-1	TRBJ2-5	-	CSTLSGRIIQETQYF	TGCAGCACCCTTAGCGGCAGAATAATCCAAGAGACCCAGTACTTC
few	15	TRBV7-9	TRBJ2-3	-	CASSPGGYITDTQYF	TGTGCCAGCAGCCCAGGCGGGTACATCACAGATACGCAGTATTTT
-	14	TRBV7-9	TRBJ2-7	-	CASSLAWTNYEQYF	TGTGCCAGCAGCTTAGCATGGACTAACTACGAGCAGTACTTC
-	13	TRBV2	TRBJ1-5	-	CASRTEFNQPQHF	TGTGCCAGCAGGACAGAGTTTAATCAGCCCCAGCATTTT
many	16	TRBV20-1	TRBJ2-7	-	CSASIAGARNSYEQYF	TGCAGTGCTAGTATTGCGGGGGCGAGGAACTCCTACGAGCAGTACTTC
-	12	TRBV6-6	TRBJ2-1	-	CASISGGGEQFF	TGTGCCAGCATTTCTGGAGGGGGTGAGCAGTTCTTC
few	12	TRBV27	TRBJ2-3	-	CASSSITDTQYF	TGTGCCAGCAGTTCGATCACAGATACGCAGTATTTT
few	14	TRBV5-1	TRBJ1-2	TRBD1	CASSLEGASYGYTF	TGCGCCAGCAGCTTGGAGGGGGCGAGCTATGGCTACACCTTC
few	15	TRBV20-1	TRBJ2-1	TRBD1	CSADNRDRPYNEQFF	TGCAGTGCTGATAACCGGGACAGACCCTACAATGAGCAGTTCTTC
few	15	TRBV5-1	TRBJ2-5	-	CASSLIPGAQETQYF	TGCGCCAGCAGCTTGATCCCGGGGGCCCAAGAGACCCAGTACTTC
few	13	TRBV15	TRBJ2-3	-	CATSRDLERTQYF	TGTGCCACCAGCAGAGATCTGGAGAGGACGCAGTATTTT
few	13	TRBV24-1	TRBJ2-2	-	CATADPVPGELFF	TGTGCCACCGCAGACCCGGTTCCCGGGGAGCTGTTTTTT
-	14	TRBV11-1	TRBJ1-6	-	CASSSQRDNSPLHF	TGTGCCAGCAGCTCGCAGAGAGATAATTCACCCCTCCACTTT
few	15	TRBV4-3	TRBJ2-1	-	CASSLHGHTGDEQFF	TGCGCCAGCAGCCTCCACGGACATACGGGCGATGAGCAGTTCTTC
few	12	TRBV28	TRBJ1-2	-	CASSADIYGYTF	TGTGCCAGCAGCGCAGATATCTATGGCTACACCTTC
-	14	TRBV5-1	TRBJ1-1	TRBD1	CASSWDRGRSLAFF	TGCGCCAGCAGCTGGGACAGGGGAAGATCTTTAGCTTTCTTT
many	15	TRBV20-1	TRBJ2-3	TRBD2	CSAGSSRGSTDTQYF	TGCAGTGCTGGGTCCTCGCGGGGGAGCACAGATACGCAGTATTTT
-	16	TRBV27	TRBJ1-2	TRBD1	CASSLLTGTGPYGYTF	TGTGCCAGCAGTTTATTAACCGGGACAGGGCCCTATGGCTACACCTTC
-	18	TRBV7-2	TRBJ2-3	-	CASSLVPQGTYSTDTQYF	TGTGCCAGCAGCTTAGTGCCCCAGGGGACCTATAGCACAGATACGCAGTATTTT
-	12	TRBV12-3/TRBV12-4	TRBJ2-7	-	CASSSGTWRQYF	TGTGCCAGCAGTTCCGGGACCTGGCGCCAGTACTTC
many	15	TRBV3-1	TRBJ1-2	TRBD1	CASSPLTGGRGGYTF	TGTGCCAGCAGCCCTCTCACAGGGGGGCGAGGTGGCTACACCTTC
-	16	TRBV4-1	TRBJ2-6	-	CASSLKASPGANVLTF	TGCGCCAGCAGTCTAAAAGCTAGCCCTGGGGCCAACGTCCTGACTTTC
-	15	TRBV20-1	TRBJ2-7	TRBD2	CSARDLLAGSYEQYF	TGCAGTGCTAGAGATTTACTAGCGGGGTCCTACGAGCAGTACTTC
-	17	TRBV5-1	TRBJ2-1	-	CASSLLGLGGTYNEQFF	TGCGCCAGCAGCCTCCTGGGATTAGGCGGCACCTACAATGAGCAGTTCTTC
-	14	TRBV6-5	TRBJ1-1	-	CASSYRQGDAEAFF	TGTGCCAGCAGTTATCGGCAGGGAGACGCTGAAGCTTTCTTT
many	15	TRBV5-1	TRBJ1-6	-	CASTLIGGSNSPLHF	TGCGCCAGCACCTTAATCGGTGGATCTAATTCACCCCTCCACTTT
many	12	TRBV12-3/TRBV12-4	TRBJ2-2	-	CASSRSSGELFF	TGTGCCAGCAGTCGATCGTCCGGGGAGCTGTTTTTT
few	17	TRBV7-9	TRBJ2-1	TRBD2	CASSPPYGTRGDNEQFF	TGTGCCAGCAGCCCCCCCTATGGGACTAGGGGGGACAATGAGCAGTTCTTC
few	13	TRBV2	TRBJ1-3	-	CANTGTIGNTIYF	TGTGCCAACACTGGGACGATCGGAAACACCATATATTTT
few	15	TRBV28	TRBJ2-1	TRBD2	CASSLSRDYLSQQFF	TGTGCCAGCAGTTTATCCCGGGACTACCTCTCGCAGCAGTTCTTC
-	15	TRBV20-1	TRBJ2-1	-	CCARDSASEYNEQFF	TGCTGTGCTAGAGATTCGGCTAGCGAATACAATGAGCAGTTCTTC
many	16	TRBV7-6	TRBJ2-7	-	CASSLGHPLQGNEQYF	TGTGCCAGCAGCTTAGGCCACCCCTTACAGGGAAACGAGCAGTACTTC
few	13	TRBV4-3	TRBJ1-1	-	CASSQTFTEEAFF	TGCGCCAGCAGCCAGACTTTCACAGAGGAAGCTTTCTTT
few	15	TRBV29-1	TRBJ2-2	TRBD2	CSVFFAGVGTGELFF	TGCAGCGTTTTTTTCGCGGGAGTGGGCACCGGGGAGCTGTTTTTT
-	16	TRBV4-2	TRBJ2-7	TRBD1	CASSEAGTGDSYEQYF	TGTGCCAGCAGCGAGGCAGGGACAGGGGATTCCTACGAGCAGTACTTC